This T cell receptor beta chain originates from a study of T cell responses to AZD1222 COVID-19 vaccine (TCRdb year 2021). Notes on the research overall: AZD1222 recipients whose second dose came at about 4 weeks and those whose second dose came at about 12 weeks were combined into one group, since spike-specific TCR depth and breadth did not differ between the two schedules. A total of approximately 240 trial participants underwent TCR sequencing, of whom 207 received two doses of AZD1222 and about 25 received two doses of the MenACWY control vaccine. Trial participants were enrolled by age into 18-55, 56-69 and 70-plus year subgroups, with roughly 150, 30 and 60 TCR-sequenced participants respectively. What the study reported, not specific to this receptor: In the small 56-69-year group, the increase in depth fell short of significance, most likely because of low power. Spike-specific TCR breadth and depth rose significantly after two AZD1222 doses compared with day 0 and with MenACWY recipients. Participants were mostly white British and included more females than males, and it was suggested by the authors that clonal diversity may have been underestimated. Because no day 14 peak-response samples were available, repertoires were characterized only after the peak T cell response. The vaccine-associated CD4 TCRs covered the entire spike protein, and the dominant responses fell in regions 160-218 and 743-854. Reportedly, almost half of the unique spike-specific TCRs recognized epitopes lying outside the regions that are mutated in the B.1.351 and B.1.1.7 variants. Conclusions about previously exposed vaccinees are limited because only six or seven AZD1222 recipients were SARS-CoV-2 seropositive at baseline.

The CDR3 regions of human TCRbeta chains were analyzed by immunosequencing. The original methods were these. Repertoire TCRs were matched against a reference library of SARS-CoV-2-specific TCRs generated with the MIRA antigen-specificity platform. Breadth was defined as the fraction of unique TCRs that were SARS-CoV-2-associated. Depth was defined as the fraction of total T cells that were SARS-CoV-2-associated. Each spike-specific TCR was assigned to its reactive spike region and to a CD4 or CD8 class using the MIRA data. Log10-transformed breadth and depth values were compared by one-way ANOVA with Sidak's multiple comparisons tests. TCRdb took this table from immuneACCESS and kept in-frame rearrangements with V and J called. Such tables lack part of the clones; where checked against another copy, unresolved V genes explain under half of the gap, and the rest is unexplained. That table gives V, J and clone size, and the DNA gave D and trimming. The sample table holds more than 250,000 clones, of which over 85% were seen once. 0.55% of the sample comes from the top ten.

From a lookup of the germline V gene, CDR1 and CDR2 are MGHRA and YSYEKL. The CDR3 has 17 amino acids, counting the end cysteine and phenylalanine. Of the read, only the CDR3 DNA is kept; its 51 bases are in frame from base 1. V gives up 3 bases and J gives up 0 bases, and the segment between their germline ends measures 15 bases. This clone was recorded a few times. Its cognate antigen has yet to be identified. Base qualities were left out, and no much larger clone turns up one base away. The meaning of the sample's time point label: baseline before first vaccination. The vaccinee samples were drawn from two UK trials, COV001 and COV002, one of which was a single-blind randomized controlled phase 2/3 trial testing AZD1222 (ChAdOx1 nCoV-19) in healthy adults. For TCRbeta chain sequencing, PBMC samples from trial participants were taken at day 0 and at day 28 after the second dose.

The source is an adult in good health. The sequences come from peripheral blood, collected on day 0 of AZD1222 vaccination. The chain was built from TRBV4-1 and TRBJ1-3, with no confidently assigned D gene. The CDR3: CASSQFGRLVSGNTIYF. The DNA sequence follows: TGCGCCAGCAGCCAGTTTGGCAGGCTCGTCTCTGGAAACACCATATATTTT.